This T cell receptor (beta chain) was sequenced for a study of Graves' ophthalmopathy and Graves' hyperthyroidism (dated by TCRdb to the late 2010s). A note on the overall study: Peripheral blood was collected before any treatment was given, at the time of initial diagnosis. In several hyperthyroidism patients, the T-cell repertoires found in thyroid tissue were compared with those found in blood. Following sample collection, hyperthyroidism patients were given methimazole at a starting dose of 30 mg daily, and ophthalmopathy patients were given high-dose intravenous methylprednisolone. The independent validation cohort included approximately 19 hyperthyroidism patients plus 17 patients who later progressed from hyperthyroidism to ophthalmopathy. To explore V-J signatures distinguishing ophthalmopathy from hyperthyroidism, a discovery set of 100 patients (about 44 ophthalmopathy, about 57 stable hyperthyroidism) was enrolled. The study used TCR beta repertoire signatures to distinguish Graves' ophthalmopathy from Graves' hyperthyroidism and to predict progression to ophthalmopathy. In total, 135 blood samples were TCR-sequenced: 40 to 45 ophthalmopathy, 75 hyperthyroidism and some 17 hyperthyroidism-to-ophthalmopathy patients. Beyond this particular receptor, the publication reports: No statistical method was used to predetermine the sample size, and group allocation was not hidden from the investigators. Ophthalmopathy was separated from stable hyperthyroidism by the 13-signature model with about 88% sensitivity and about 81% specificity in cross-validation and with 80%/75% in the test set. Most expanded thyroid clonotypes with a frequency above 0.001 also appeared in blood, which suggests that blood repertoires may reflect the immune response in the thyroid. In validation, the model predicted ophthalmopathy progression with nearly 71% sensitivity and approximately 78% specificity; around twelve predicted patients were CT-confirmed with GO in a median of 6.5 months.

For repertoire sequencing, the TCR beta CDR3 regions were amplified from RNA transcripts. The first round was an RT-PCR using HTBI primers with the Qiagen OneStep RT-PCR kit, and this first round was followed by a second-round multiplex PCR, then size selection and purification. Libraries were sequenced on an Illumina HiSeq2000 using paired-end 100 bp reads. The authors processed their data as follows. SOAPnuke was used to process the reads, removing any read that contained adapters or uncalled bases, had a mean Phred below 15, or lacked an exact match to the constant primer or identifier. High-quality paired reads were merged with COPE v1.2.5. Each unique nucleotide sequence was defined as a clonotype, and clonotypes were aligned to IMGT TRB V, D and J references with MiTCR v1.1. The analysis was limited to V-J combinations with a frequency above 0.0001, which together covered just over 98% of the repertoires. A TCR clonal expansion and chaos score per V-J combination was defined as the ratio of F50 clonal expansion to chaos observed in the TCRdist matrix. Features were reduced by Welch's t-statistics and random forest to around 14 V-J combinations, which fed a naive Bayes classifier. The Morisita-Horn index was used to measure how similar the thyroid and blood repertoires were. TCRdb itself trimmed the public reads at Q25 with fastp, ran MiXCR and retained productive beta chains. Every distinct CDR3 protein forms one entry, paired with its most common genes and DNA. Here the V and J calls rest on TCRdb's processing, not on the authors' analysis. The table for this sample lists about 740,000 distinct CDR3 sequences; roughly 40% of them were counted only once. 44% of the sample comes from the top ten.

V is reduced by 8 bases and J by 4 bases, leaving a spacing of 17 bases between them. Measured from the cysteine to the phenylalanine, the CDR3 is 13 residues long. Only the CDR3 DNA is retained, 39 bases long and in frame from the first base. Per the germline V gene, SQVTM is the CDR1 and ANQGSEA is the CDR2. In regard to this clonotype: Its antigen target is currently unknown. Base qualities are not recorded, but no much larger clone differs from it by a single base.

Ophthalmopathy patients were characterized by moderately to severely active disease, a Clinical Activity Score of at least 3, a NOSPECS grade of at least 4, and a disease duration under 3 months. Patients with other autoimmune diseases, uncontrolled infections, pregnancy or lactation were excluded. Clinical symptoms, serum thyroxine, TRAb, thyroid ultrasound and orbital computed tomography formed the basis of the diagnosis. PBMCs were isolated from about 10 ml of fresh peripheral blood by Ficoll-Paque density gradient centrifugation. Total RNA was extracted using Trizol reagent, and RNA quality was checked on an Agilent 2100 Bioanalyzer.

The sample consisted of peripheral blood. The clonotype was recovered from an adult man with Graves' ophthalmopathy. Here the chain combines TRBV29-1 and TRBJ1-1; a tentative D call is TRBD1 (5 bases match). CDR3 reads: CSLDGRVSTEAFF. In nucleotide form, the sequence is TGCAGCTTGGATGGCAGGGTGTCCACTGAAGCTTTCTTT.